Sequencing of this TCR beta chain was carried out in a study of T-cell memory formation after mild COVID-19 (dated by TCRdb to about 2021). Regarding the complete study: TCR sequence clusters from the two donors were largely donor specific. T-cell clones expanding and contracting after mild COVID-19 in a couple of donors were tracked by longitudinal TCRalpha and TCRbeta repertoire sequencing. The cohort was made up of two young adult volunteers, one female and one male, who were previously healthy.

General findings and caveats noted by the study authors: Only a couple of mild cases were covered in the study, and larger cohorts including severe cases with pre-infection samples were considered necessary. Balanced CD4/CD8 phenotypes were observed for clones contracting from day 15 to 85, whereas a bias towards CD4+ was observed for a second wave of clones expanding from day 15 to 37. The detection of some responding clones in pre-infection memory suggests that pre-existing cross-reactive memory T cells joined the SARS-CoV-2 response. SARS-CoV-2 specificity was not confirmed for the second-wave clones peaking on day 37. Contracting CD4+ clones appeared mostly in the CM and EM memory subsets, whereas CD8+ clones were enriched in EMRA.

There are many counts of this clonotype. Its antigen is unknown. Base quality data are lacking; no much larger clone is found one base away. Instrument used: Illumina NovaSeq 6000. TCRalpha and TCRbeta cDNA libraries were constructed by 5'RACE with constant-segment primers, with sample barcodes and unique molecular identifiers being introduced. Trizol reagent was used to extract RNA from every sample. Library amplification was performed in two PCR steps, and a second sample barcode and Illumina TruSeq adapters were introduced in the second step. Sequencing of the libraries was done on an Illumina NovaSeq, producing 2 x 150 bp paired-end reads. The study's processing was this. Reads were demultiplexed and collapsed into UMI-guided consensus sequences with migec v1.2.7. With mixcr v2.1.11, UMI consensuses were aligned to TRA and TRB V and J templates and assembled into clonotypes. Clonotypes were classified as expanded or contracted when called significant by both edgeR and NoisET, with noise models trained on biological replicates. For edgeR calls, the thresholds were a false discovery rate-adjusted p below 0.01 and a log2 fold-change of 1. PCA with hierarchical clustering of max-normalized trajectories of the 1000 most abundant clonotypes was used as exploratory dynamics analysis. The CD4 or CD8 phenotype of responding clones was assigned using the separately sequenced CD4+ and CD8+ repertoires. TCRdb reran the public reads through fastp at Q25 and MiXCR, keeping productive beta chains. Rows merge per CDR3 protein into single entries with the most common DNA and genes. TCRdb assigned the V and J calls; the authors' analysis was not used. The sample data list 210,000 or so distinct CDR3 sequences, and approximately 16% of these were observed just once. Roughly 2.3% of the sample rests with the top ten.

Ficoll-Paque density gradient centrifugation was used to isolate PBMCs. This TCR derives from an adult woman who had mild COVID-19 (a few samples of this study predate the infection). The sample titles of this study are shuffled in the database, so cell type and time point are left out; the donor was told from shared clones. Sequenced: PBMCs or a T cell subset sorted from them (not recorded which).

The DNA reads TGTGCCAGCAGCCGCGGTGGGGTCAAGCAAGCTTTCTTT. This is translated as CASSRGGVKQAFF. The V gene is TRBV7-8 and the J gene is TRBJ1-1; no D gene can be assigned with confidence. Reading the germline V gene gives CDR1 SGHVS and CDR2 FQNEAQ. Trimming removed 5 bases from V and 9 bases from J, leaving 16 bases between the germline ends. The CDR3 measures 13 amino acids from cysteine to phenylalanine. Only the CDR3 region is kept as DNA, spanning 39 bases read in frame from base 1.